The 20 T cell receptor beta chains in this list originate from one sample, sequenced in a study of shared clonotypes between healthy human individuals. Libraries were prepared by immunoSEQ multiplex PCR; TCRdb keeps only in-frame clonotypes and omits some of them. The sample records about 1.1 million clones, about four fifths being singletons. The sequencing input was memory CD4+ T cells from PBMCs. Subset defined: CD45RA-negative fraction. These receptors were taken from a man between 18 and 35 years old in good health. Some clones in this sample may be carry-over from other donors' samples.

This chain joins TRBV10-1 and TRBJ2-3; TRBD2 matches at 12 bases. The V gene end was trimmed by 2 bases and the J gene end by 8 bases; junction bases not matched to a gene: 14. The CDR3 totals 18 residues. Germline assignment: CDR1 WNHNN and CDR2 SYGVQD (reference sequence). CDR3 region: CASSEPPSGRGVRGTQYF. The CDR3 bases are TGCGCCAGCAGTGAGCCACCTAGCGGGAGGGGGGTTCGAGGTACGCAGTATTTT.

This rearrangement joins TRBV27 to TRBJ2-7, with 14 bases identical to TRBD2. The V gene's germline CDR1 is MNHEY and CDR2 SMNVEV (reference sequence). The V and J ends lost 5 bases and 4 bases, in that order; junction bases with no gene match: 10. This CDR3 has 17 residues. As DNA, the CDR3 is TGTGCCAGCAGTCCCGAGGGTGGGACTAGCGGGAGATACGAGCAGTACTTC. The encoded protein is CASSPEGGTSGRYEQYF.

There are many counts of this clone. The CDR3 reads CSVFSGGSSGANVLTF. CDR3 DNA: TGCAGCGTTTTTTCCGGGGGGAGCTCTGGGGCCAACGTCCTGACTTTC. J is TRBJ2-6 and V is TRBV29-1; 7 nucleotides align to TRBD2. Looked up from germline, CDR1 is SQVTM and CDR2 is ANQGSEA. Germline trimming cut 5 bases from V and 0 bases from J; bases unmatched to any gene: 7. CDR3 size: 16 residues. The complete variable domain, with remaining parts taken from reference TRBV29-1 and TRBJ2-6, reads SAVISQKPSRDICQRGTSLTIQCQVDSQVTMMFWYRQQPGQSLTLIATANQGSEATYESGFVIDKFPISRPNLTFSTLTVSNMSPEDSSIYLCSVFSGGSSGANVLTFGAGSRLTVL.

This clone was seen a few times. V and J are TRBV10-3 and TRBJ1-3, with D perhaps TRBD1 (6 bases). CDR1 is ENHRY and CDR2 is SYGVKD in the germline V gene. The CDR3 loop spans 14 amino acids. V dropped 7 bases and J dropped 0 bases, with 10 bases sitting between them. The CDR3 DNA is TGTGCCATCAAGGACAGTAGCTCTGGAAACACCATATATTTT. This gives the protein CAIKDSSSGNTIYF.

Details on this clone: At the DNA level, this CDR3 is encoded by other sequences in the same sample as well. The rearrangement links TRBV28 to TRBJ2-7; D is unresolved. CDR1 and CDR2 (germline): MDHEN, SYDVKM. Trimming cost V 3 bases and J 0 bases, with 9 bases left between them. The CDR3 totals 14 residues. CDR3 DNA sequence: TGTGCCAGCAGTTTGGGCGGCAGCTCCTACGAGCAGTACTTC. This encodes CASSLGGSSYEQYF.

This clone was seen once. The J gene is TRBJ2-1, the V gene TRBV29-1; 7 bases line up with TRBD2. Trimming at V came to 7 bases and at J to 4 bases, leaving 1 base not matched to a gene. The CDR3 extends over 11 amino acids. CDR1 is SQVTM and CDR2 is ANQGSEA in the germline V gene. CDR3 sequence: CSAGGYNEQFF. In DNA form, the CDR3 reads TGCAGCGCCGGGGGGTACAATGAGCAGTTCTTC.

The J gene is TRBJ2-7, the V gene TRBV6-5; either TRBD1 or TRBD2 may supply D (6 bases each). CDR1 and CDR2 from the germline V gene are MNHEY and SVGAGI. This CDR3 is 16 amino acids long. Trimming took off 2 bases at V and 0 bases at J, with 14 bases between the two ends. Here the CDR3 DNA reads TGTGCCAGCAGTTACGACGGGGGCCAAAGCTCCTACGAGCAGTACTTC. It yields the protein CASSYDGGQSSYEQYF.

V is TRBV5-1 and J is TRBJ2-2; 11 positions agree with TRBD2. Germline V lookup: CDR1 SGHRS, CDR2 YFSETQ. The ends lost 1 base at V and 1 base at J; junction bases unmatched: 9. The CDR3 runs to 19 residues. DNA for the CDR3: TGCGCCAGCAGCTTGCCCGGACAGGGGACTAGCGGGAACACCGGGGAGCTGTTTTTT. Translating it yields CASSLPGQGTSGNTGELFF.

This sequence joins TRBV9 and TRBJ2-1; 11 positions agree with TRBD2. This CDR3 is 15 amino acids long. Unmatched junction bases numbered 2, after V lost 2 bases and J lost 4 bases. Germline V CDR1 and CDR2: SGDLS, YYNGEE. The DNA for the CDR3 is TGTGCCAGCAGCGTTAGCGGGGGGGTGTACAATGAGCAGTTCTTC. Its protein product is CASSVSGGVYNEQFF.

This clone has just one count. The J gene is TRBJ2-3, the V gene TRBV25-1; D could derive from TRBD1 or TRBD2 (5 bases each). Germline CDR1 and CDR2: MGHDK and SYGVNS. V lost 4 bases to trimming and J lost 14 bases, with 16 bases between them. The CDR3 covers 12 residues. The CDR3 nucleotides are TGTGCCAGCAGTGGGTGGGGGACGGTTTGGTATTTT. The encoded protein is CASSGWGTVWYF. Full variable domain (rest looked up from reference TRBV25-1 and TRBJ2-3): EADIYQTPRYLVIGTGKKITLECSQTMGHDKMYWYQQDPGMELHLIHYSYGVNSTEKGDLSSESTVSRIRTEHFPLTLESARPSHTSQYLCASSGWGTVWYFGPGTRLTVL.

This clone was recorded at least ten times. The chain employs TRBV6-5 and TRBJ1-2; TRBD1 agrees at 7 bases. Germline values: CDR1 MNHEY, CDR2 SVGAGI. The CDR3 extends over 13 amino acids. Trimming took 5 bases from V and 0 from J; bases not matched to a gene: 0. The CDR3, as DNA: TGTGCCAGCAGTGGGACAGCTAACTATGGCTACACCTTC. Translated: CASSGTANYGYTF.

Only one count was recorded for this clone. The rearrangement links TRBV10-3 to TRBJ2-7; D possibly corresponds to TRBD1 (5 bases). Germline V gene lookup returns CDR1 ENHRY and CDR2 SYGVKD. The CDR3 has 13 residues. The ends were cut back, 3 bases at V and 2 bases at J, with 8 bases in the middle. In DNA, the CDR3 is TGTGCCATCAGTGAAACAGGCCCCTACGAGCAGTACTTC. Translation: CAISETGPYEQYF.

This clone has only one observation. In DNA form, the CDR3 reads TGTGCCAGCAGGCCTCCTATGCCAGGGGATACGCAGTATTTT. It specifies CASRPPMPGDTQYF. The J gene is TRBJ2-3, the V gene TRBV28; D is perhaps TRBD1 (5 bases). The CDR3 has 14 amino acids. The V gene lost 6 bases and the J gene lost 6 bases, with 16 bases spanning the gap. Germline CDR1 reads MDHEN; CDR2 reads SYDVKM.

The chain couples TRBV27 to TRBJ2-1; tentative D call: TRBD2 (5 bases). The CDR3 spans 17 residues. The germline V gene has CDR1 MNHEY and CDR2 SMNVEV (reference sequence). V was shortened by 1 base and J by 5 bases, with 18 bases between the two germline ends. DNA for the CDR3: TGTGCCAGCAGTTTATATCCCTTCGCGGGCATCAACAATGAGCAGTTCTTC. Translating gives CASSLYPFAGINNEQFF.

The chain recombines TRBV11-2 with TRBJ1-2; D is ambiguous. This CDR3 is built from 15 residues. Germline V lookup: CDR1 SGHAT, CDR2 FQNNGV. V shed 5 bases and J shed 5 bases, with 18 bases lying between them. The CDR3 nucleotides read TGTGCCAGCAGCGTGACCTCAGGCAGCCATTATGGCTACACCTTC. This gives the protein CASSVTSGSHYGYTF.

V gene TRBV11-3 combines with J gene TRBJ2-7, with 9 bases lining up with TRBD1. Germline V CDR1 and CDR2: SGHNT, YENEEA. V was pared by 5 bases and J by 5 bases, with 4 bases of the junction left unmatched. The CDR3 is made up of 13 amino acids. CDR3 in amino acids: CASSINRGHEQYF. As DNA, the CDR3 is TGTGCCAGCAGCATTAACAGGGGGCACGAGCAGTACTTC.

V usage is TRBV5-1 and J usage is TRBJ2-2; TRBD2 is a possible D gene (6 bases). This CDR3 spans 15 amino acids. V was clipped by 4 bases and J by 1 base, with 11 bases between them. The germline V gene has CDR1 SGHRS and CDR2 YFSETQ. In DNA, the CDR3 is TGCGCCAGCAGCCTAGCGCAGGGGAACACCGGGGAGCTGTTTTTT. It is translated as CASSLAQGNTGELFF.

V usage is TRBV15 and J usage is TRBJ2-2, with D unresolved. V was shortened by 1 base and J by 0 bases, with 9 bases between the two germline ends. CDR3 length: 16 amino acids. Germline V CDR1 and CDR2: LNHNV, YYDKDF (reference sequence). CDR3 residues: CATSRAAPPNTGELFF. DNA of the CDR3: TGTGCCACCAGCAGAGCGGCTCCCCCGAACACCGGGGAGCTGTTTTTT.

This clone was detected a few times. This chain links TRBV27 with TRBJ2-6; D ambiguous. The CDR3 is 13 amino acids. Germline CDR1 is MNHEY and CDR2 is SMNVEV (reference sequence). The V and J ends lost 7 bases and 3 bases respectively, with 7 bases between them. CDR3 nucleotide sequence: TGTGCCAGCAAGGTTCTTGGGGCCAACGTCCTGACTTTC. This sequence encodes CASKVLGANVLTF.

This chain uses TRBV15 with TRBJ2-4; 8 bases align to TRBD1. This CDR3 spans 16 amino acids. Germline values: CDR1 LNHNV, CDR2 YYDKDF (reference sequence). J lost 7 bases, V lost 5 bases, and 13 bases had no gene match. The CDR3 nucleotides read TGTGCCACCAGCGGCCTCCGACAGGGGCTGAGTAACATTCAGTACTTC. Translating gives CATSGLRQGLSNIQYF.